This T cell receptor (beta chain) was identified during a study of T cell responses to AZD1222 COVID-19 vaccine. Germline V gene lookup returns CDR1 LGHDT and CDR2 YNNKEL (reference sequence). The CDR3 spans 15 residues. V was trimmed by 0 bases and J by 3 bases, leaving 8 bases between them. The data were produced by immunoSEQ multiplex PCR, yet TCRdb's version contains in-frame clones alone and is incomplete. The table has about 140,000 clones, approximately 90% seen once. The chain couples TRBV3-1 (or the pseudogene TRBV3-2) to TRBJ1-4, with D unresolved. The TCR was taken from an adult in good health. The sequenced sample was peripheral blood, obtained on day 0 of AZD1222 vaccination. For the CDR3, the DNA is TGTGCCAGCAGCCAAGACCCCGGGTCTAATGAAAAACTGTTTTTT. Its protein product is CASSQDPGSNEKLFF.